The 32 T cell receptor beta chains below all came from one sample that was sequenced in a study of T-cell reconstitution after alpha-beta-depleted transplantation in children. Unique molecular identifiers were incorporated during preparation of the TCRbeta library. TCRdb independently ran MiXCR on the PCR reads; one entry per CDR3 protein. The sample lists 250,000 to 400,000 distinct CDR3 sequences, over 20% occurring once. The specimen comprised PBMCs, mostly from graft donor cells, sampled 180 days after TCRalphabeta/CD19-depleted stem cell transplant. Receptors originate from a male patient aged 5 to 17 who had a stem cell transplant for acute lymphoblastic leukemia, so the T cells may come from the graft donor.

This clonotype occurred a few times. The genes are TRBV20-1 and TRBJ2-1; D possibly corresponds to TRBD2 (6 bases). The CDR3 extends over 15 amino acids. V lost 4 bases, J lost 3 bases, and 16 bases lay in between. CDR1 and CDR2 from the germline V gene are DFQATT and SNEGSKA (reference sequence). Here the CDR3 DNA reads TGCAGTGCTAACGTAGCGGATTGGGGCTACAATGAGCAGTTCTTC. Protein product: CSANVADWGYNEQFF.

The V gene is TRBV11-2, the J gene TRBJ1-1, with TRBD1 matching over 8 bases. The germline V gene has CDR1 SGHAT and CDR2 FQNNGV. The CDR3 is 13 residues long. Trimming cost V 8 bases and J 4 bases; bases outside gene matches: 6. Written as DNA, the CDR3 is TGTGCCAGCGAGATTACAGGGGGCACTGAAGCTTTCTTT. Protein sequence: CASEITGGTEAFF.

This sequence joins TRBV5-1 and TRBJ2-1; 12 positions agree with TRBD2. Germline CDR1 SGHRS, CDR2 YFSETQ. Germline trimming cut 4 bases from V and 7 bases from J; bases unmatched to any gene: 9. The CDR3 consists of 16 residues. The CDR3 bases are TGCGCCAGCAGCCCCTGGACTAGCGGGATGGGTAATGAGCAGTTCTTC. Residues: CASSPWTSGMGNEQFF.

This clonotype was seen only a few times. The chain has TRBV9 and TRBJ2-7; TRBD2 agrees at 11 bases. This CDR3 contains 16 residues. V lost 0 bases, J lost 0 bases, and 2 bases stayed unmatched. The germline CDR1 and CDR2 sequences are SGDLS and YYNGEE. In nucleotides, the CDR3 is TGTGCCAGCAGCGTAGGTAGCGGGAGGGACTCCTACGAGCAGTACTTC. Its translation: CASSVGSGRDSYEQYF. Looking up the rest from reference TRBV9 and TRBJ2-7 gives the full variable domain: DSGVTQTPKHLITATGQRVTLRCSPRSGDLSVYWYQQSLDQGLQFLIQYYNGEERAKGNILERFSAQQFPDLHSELNLSSLELGDSALYFCASSVGSGRDSYEQYFGPGTRLTVT.

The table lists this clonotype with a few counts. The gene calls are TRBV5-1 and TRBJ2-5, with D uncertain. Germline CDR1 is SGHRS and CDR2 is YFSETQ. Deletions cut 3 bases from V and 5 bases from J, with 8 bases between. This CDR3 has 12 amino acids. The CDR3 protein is CASSWDAETQYF. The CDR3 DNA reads TGCGCCAGCAGCTGGGATGCGGAGACCCAGTACTTC. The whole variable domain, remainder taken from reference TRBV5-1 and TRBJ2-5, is KAGVTQTPRYLIKTRGQQVTLSCSPISGHRSVSWYQQTPGQGLQFLFEYFSETQRNKGNFPGRFSGRQFSNSRSEMNVSTLELGDSALYLCASSWDAETQYFGPGTRLLVL.

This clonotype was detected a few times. The CDR3 reads CASNKREVETQYF. The CDR3 nucleotides read TGTGCCAGCAATAAGCGGGAGGTAGAGACCCAGTACTTC. This sequence joins TRBV9 and TRBJ2-5; 9 nucleotides align to TRBD2. This CDR3 region has 13 residues. Losses at the gene ends were 6 bases for V and 4 bases for J; bases not matched to a gene: 4. Germline V gives CDR1 SGDLS, CDR2 YYNGEE. Variable domain in full (rest from reference TRBV9 and TRBJ2-5): DSGVTQTPKHLITATGQRVTLRCSPRSGDLSVYWYQQSLDQGLQFLIQYYNGEERAKGNILERFSAQQFPDLHSELNLSSLELGDSALYFCASNKREVETQYFGPGTRLLVL.

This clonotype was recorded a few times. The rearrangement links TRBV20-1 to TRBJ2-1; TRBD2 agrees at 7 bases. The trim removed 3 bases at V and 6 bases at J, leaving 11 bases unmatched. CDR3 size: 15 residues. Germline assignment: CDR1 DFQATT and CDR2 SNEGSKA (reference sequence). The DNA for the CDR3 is TGCAGTGCTAGCGGCTGGCGGGAGCGGCGCAATGAGCAGTTCTTC. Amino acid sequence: CSASGWRERRNEQFF.

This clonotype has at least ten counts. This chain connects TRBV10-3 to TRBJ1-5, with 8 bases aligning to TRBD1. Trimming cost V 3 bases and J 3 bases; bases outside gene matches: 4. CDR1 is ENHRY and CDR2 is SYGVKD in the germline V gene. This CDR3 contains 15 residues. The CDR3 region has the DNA TGTGCCATCAGTGACACAGGGGGTGTCAATCAGCCCCAGCATTTT. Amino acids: CAISDTGGVNQPQHF.

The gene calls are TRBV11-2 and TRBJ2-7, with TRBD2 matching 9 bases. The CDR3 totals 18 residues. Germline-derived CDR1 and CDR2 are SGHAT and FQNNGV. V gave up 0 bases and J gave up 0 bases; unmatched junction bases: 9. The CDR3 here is CASSLEGLAGPSSYEQYF. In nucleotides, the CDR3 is TGTGCCAGCAGCTTAGAAGGGCTAGCGGGGCCGAGCTCCTACGAGCAGTACTTC.

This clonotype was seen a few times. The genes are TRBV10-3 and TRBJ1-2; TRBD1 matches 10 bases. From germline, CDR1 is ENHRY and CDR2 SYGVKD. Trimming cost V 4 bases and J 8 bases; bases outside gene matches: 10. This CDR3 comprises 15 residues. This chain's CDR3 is CAISVRDRGVRGYTF. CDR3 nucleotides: TGTGCCATCAGTGTCCGGGACAGGGGTGTCAGGGGCTACACCTTC.

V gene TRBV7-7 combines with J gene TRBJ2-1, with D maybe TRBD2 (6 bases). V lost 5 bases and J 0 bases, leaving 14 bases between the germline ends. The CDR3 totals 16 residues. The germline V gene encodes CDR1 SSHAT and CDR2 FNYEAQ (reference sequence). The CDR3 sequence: CASSQGLPSSYNEQFF. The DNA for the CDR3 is TGTGCCAGCAGCCAGGGACTTCCTAGCTCCTACAATGAGCAGTTCTTC.

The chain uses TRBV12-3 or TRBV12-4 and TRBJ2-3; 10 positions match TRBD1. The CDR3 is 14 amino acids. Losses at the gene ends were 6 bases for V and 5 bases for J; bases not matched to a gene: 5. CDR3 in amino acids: CASSRDRGIDTQYF. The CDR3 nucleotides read TGTGCCAGCAGCCGGGACAGGGGTATAGATACGCAGTATTTT.

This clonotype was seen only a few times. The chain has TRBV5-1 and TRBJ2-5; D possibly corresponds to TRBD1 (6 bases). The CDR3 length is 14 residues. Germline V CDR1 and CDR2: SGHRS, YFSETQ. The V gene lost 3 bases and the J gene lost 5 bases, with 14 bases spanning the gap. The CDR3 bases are TGCGCCAGCAGCTACAACAGGGAATGGGAGACCCAGTACTTC. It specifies CASSYNREWETQYF.

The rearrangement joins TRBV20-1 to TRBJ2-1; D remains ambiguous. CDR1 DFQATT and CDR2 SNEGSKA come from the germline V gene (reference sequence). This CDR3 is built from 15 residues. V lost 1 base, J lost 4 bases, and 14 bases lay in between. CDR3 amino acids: CSARVAVGPYNEQFF. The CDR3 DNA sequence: TGCAGTGCTAGAGTTGCAGTAGGGCCTTACAATGAGCAGTTCTTC.

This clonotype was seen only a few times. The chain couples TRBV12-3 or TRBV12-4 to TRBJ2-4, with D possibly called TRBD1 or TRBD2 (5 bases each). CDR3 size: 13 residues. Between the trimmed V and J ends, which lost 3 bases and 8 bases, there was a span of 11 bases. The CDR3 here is CASSLGESYIQYF. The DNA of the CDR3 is TGTGCCAGCAGTTTGGGGGAGAGTTACATTCAGTACTTC.

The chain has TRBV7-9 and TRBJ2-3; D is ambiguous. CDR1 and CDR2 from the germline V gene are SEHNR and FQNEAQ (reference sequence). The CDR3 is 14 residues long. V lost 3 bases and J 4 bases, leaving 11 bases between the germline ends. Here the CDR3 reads CASSFTSPPDTQYF. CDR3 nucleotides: TGTGCCAGCAGCTTCACGAGCCCCCCAGATACGCAGTATTTT.

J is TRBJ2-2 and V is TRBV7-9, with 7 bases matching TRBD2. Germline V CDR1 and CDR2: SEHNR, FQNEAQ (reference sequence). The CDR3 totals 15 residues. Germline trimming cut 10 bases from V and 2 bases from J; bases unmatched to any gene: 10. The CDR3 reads CATPRAGDNTGELFF. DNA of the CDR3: TGTGCCACCCCGCGTGCGGGGGACAACACCGGGGAGCTGTTTTTT.

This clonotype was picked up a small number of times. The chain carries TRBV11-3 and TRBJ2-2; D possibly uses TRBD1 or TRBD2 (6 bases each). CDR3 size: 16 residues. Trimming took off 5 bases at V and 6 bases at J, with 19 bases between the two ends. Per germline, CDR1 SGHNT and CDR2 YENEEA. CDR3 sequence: CASSARGPGGPGELFF. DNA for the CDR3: TGTGCCAGCAGCGCCAGGGGCCCTGGGGGGCCCGGGGAGCTGTTTTTT. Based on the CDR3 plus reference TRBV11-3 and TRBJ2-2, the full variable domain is EAGVVQSPRYKIIEKKQPVAFWCNPISGHNTLYWYLQNLGQGPELLIRYENEEAVDDSQLPKDRFSAERLKGVDSTLKIQPAELGDSAVYLCASSARGPGGPGELFFGEGSRLTVL.

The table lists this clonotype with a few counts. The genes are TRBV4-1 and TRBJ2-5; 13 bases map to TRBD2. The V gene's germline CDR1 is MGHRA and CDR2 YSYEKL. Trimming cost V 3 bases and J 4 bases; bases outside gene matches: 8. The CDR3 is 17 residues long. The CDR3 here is CASSHELAGGRGETQYF. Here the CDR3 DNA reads TGCGCCAGCAGCCACGAACTAGCGGGAGGGCGGGGAGAGACCCAGTACTTC.

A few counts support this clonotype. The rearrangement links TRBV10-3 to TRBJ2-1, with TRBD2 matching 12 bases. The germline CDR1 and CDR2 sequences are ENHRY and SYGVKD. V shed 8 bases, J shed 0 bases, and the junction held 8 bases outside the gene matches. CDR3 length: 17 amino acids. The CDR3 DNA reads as TGTGCCATCTCCACTAGCGGGAGGTTCAGCTCCTACAATGAGCAGTTCTTC. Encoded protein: CAISTSGRFSSYNEQFF.

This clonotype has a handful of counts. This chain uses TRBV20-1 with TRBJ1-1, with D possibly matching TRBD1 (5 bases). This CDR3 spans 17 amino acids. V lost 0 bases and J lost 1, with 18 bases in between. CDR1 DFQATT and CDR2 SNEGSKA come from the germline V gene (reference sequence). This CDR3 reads CSARDQAGPGSNTEAFF. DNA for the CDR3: TGCAGTGCTAGAGATCAAGCGGGACCAGGCTCGAACACTGAAGCTTTCTTT.

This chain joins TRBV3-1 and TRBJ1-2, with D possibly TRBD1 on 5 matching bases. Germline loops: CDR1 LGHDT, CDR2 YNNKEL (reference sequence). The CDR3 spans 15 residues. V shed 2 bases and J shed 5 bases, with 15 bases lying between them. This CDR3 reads CASSQRDSPLYGYTF. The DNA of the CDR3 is TGTGCCAGCAGCCAACGTGACAGTCCCCTTTATGGCTACACCTTC. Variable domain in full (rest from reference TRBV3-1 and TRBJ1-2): DTAVSQTPKYLVTQMGNDKSIKCEQNLGHDTMYWYKQDSKKFLKIMFSYNNKELIINETVPNRFSPKSPDKAHLNLHINSLELGDSAVYFCASSQRDSPLYGYTFGSGTRLTVV.

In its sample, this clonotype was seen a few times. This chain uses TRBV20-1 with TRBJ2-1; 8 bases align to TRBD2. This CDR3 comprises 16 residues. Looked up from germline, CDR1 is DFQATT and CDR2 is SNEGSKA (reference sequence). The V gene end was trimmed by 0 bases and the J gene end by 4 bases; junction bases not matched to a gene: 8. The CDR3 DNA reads TGCAGTGCTAGAGATTTACGGGAGGGCCTATACAATGAGCAGTTCTTC. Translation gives CSARDLREGLYNEQFF.

In nucleotides, the CDR3 is TGTGCCAGTAGCGTTGGGACAGCGAACACTGAAGCTTTCTTT. Its protein product is CASSVGTANTEAFF. The V gene is TRBV19, the J gene TRBJ1-1; TRBD1 matches at 7 bases. CDR1 is LNHDA, CDR2 SQIVND, per germline (reference sequence). The CDR3 length is 14 residues. V was clipped by 6 bases and J by 1 base; unmatched bases: 5.

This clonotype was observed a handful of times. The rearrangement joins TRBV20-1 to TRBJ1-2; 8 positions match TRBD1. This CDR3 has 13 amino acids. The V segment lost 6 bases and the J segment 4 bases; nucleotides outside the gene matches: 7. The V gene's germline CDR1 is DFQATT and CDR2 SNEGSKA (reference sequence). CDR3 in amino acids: CSARQGRVYGYTF. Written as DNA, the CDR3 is TGCAGTGCGAGACAGGGGAGGGTCTATGGCTACACCTTC.

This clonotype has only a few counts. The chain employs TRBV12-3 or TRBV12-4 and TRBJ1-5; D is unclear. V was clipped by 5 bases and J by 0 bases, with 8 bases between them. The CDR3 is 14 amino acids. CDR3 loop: CASSPEVSNQPQHF. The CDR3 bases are TGTGCCAGCAGTCCCGAGGTTAGCAATCAGCCCCAGCATTTT.

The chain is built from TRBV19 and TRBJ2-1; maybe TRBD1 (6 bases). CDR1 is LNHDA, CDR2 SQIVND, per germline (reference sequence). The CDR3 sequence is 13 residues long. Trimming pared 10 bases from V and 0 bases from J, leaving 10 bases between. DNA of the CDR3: TGTGCCATAACAGGGTACTCCTACAATGAGCAGTTCTTC. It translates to CAITGYSYNEQFF.

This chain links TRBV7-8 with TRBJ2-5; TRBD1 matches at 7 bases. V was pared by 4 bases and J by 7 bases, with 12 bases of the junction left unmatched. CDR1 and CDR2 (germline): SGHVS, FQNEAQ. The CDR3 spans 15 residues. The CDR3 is CASSSRQGKGRTQYF. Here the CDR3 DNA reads TGTGCCAGCAGCTCAAGACAGGGTAAAGGAAGGACCCAGTACTTC.

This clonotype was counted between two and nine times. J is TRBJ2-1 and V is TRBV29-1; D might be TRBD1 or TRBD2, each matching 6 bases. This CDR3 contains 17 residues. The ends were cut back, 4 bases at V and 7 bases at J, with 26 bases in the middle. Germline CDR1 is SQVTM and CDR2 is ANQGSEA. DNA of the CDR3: TGCAGCGTTGTCTGGACAGAGGACTATCTAAAGTGGAATGAGCAGTTCTTC. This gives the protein CSVVWTEDYLKWNEQFF.

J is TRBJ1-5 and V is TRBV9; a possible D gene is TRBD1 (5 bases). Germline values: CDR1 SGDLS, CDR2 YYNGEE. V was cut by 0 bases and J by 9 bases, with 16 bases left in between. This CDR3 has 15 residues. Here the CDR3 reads CASSVARDPLWPQHF. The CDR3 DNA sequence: TGTGCCAGCAGCGTAGCCCGGGACCCCCTCTGGCCCCAGCATTTT.

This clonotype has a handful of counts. The CDR3: CSASGAGGPSYNEQFF. The CDR3 nucleotides are TGCAGTGCTTCTGGGGCGGGAGGGCCCTCCTACAATGAGCAGTTCTTC. The chain has TRBV20-1 and TRBJ2-1; 9 positions match TRBD2. CDR3 size: 16 residues. Germline V gives CDR1 DFQATT, CDR2 SNEGSKA (reference sequence). The V and J ends lost 5 bases and 0 bases, in that order; junction bases with no gene match: 8.

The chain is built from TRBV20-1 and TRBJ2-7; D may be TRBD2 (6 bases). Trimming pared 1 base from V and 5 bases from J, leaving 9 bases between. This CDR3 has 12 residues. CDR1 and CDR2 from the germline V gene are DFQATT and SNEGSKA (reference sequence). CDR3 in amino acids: CSARAGVDEQYF. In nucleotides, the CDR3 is TGCAGTGCTAGAGCGGGAGTGGACGAGCAGTACTTC.